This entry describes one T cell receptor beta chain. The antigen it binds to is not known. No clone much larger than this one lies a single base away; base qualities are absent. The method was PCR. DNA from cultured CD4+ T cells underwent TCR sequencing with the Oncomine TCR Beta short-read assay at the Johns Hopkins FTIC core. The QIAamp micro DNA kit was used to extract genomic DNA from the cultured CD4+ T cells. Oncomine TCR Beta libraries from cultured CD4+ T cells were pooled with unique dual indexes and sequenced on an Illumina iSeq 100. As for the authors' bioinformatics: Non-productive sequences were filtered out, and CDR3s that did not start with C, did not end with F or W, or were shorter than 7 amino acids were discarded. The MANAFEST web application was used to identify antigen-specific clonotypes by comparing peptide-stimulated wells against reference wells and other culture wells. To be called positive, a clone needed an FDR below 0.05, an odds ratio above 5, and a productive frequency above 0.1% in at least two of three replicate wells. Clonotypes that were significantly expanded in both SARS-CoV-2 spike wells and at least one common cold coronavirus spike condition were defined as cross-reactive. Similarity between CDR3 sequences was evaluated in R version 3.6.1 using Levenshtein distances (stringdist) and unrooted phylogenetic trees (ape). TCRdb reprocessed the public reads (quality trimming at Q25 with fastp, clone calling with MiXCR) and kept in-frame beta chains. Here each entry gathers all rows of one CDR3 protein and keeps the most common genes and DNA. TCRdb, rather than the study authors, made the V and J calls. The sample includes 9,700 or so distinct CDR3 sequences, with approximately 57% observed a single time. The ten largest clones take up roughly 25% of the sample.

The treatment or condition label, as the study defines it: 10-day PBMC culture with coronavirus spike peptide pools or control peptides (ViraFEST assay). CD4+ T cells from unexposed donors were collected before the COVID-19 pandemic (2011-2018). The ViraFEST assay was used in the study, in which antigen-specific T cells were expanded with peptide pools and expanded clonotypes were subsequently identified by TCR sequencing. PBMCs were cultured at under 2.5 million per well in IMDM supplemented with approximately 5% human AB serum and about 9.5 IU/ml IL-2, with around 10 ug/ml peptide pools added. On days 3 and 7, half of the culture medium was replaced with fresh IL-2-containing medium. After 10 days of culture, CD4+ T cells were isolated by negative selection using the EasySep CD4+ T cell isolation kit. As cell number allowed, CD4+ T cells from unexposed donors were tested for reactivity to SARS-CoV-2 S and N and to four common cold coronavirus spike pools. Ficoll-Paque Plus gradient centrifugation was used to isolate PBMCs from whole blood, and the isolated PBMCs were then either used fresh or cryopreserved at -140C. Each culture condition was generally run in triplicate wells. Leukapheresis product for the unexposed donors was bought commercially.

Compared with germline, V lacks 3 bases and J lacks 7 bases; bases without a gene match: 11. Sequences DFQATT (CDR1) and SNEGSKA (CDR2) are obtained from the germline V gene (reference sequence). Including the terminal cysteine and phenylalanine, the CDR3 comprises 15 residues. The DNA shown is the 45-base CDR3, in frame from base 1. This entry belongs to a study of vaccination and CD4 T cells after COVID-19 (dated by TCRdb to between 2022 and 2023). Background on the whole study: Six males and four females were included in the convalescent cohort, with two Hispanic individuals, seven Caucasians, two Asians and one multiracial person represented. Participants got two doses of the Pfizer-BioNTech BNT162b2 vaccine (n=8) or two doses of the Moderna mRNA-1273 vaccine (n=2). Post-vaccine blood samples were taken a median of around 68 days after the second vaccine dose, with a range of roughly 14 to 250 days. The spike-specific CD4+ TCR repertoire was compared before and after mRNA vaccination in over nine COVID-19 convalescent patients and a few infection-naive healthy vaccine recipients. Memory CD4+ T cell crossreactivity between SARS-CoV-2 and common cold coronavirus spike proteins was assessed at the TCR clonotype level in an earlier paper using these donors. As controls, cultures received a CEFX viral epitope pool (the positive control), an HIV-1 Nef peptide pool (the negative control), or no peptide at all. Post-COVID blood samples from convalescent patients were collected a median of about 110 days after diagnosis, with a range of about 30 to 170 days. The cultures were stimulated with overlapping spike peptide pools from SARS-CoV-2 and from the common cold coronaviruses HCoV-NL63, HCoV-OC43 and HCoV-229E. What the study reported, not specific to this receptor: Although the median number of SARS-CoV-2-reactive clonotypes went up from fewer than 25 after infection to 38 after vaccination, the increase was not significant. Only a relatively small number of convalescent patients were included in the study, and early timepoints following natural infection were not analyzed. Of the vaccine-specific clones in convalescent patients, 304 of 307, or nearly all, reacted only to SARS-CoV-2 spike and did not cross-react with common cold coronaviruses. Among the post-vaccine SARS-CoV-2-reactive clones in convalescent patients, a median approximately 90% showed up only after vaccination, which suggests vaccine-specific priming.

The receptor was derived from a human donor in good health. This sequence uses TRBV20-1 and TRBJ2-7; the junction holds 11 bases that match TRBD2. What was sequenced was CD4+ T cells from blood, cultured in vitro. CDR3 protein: CSARAIAGGPGEQYF. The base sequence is TGCAGTGCTAGGGCAATAGCGGGAGGGCCGGGAGAGCAGTACTTC.